This entry concerns a single T cell receptor (beta chain). These data are taken from a study of control samples from healthy donors and cancer patients. Data came from immunoSEQ multiplex PCR; TCRdb stores just in-frame clones and leaves some out. The sample holds around 150,000 clones, 90% to 95% seen once. The sequencing input was PBMCs. The clonotype comes from a man aged 55 to 69 with colorectal cancer.

CDR3 bases: TGTGCCAGCAGTCTCCGTGCCGGACTAGCGGGAGAGCAGTTCTTC. The encoded protein is CASSLRAGLAGEQFF. The chain employs TRBV27 and TRBJ2-1; TRBD2 aligns across 12 bases. Germline CDR1 reads MNHEY; CDR2 reads SMNVEV (reference sequence). J lost 10 bases, V lost 5 bases, and 9 bases had no gene match. The CDR3 runs 15 residues.